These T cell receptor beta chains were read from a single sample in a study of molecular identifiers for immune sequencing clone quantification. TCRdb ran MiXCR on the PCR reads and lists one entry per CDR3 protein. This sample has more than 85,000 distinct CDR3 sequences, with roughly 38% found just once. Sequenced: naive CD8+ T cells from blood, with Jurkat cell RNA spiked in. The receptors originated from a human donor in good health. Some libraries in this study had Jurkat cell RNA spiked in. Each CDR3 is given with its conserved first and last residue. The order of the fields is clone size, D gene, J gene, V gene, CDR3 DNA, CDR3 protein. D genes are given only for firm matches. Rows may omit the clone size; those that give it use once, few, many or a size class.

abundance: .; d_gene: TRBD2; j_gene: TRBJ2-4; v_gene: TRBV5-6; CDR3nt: TGTGCCAGCAGCTTGGCTCTAGCGGGAAACATTCAGTACTTC; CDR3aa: CASSLALAGNIQYF
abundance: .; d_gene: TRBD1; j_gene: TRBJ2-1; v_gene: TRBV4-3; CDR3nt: TGCGCCAGCAGCCAGGGACAGGGTACCTACAATGAGCAGTTCTTC; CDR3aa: CASSQGQGTYNEQFF
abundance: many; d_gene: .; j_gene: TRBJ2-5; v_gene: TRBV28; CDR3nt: TGTGCCAGCAGTTCCGATAAACAGGGACGGTTATATGAGACCCAGTACTTC; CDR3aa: CASSSDKQGRLYETQYF
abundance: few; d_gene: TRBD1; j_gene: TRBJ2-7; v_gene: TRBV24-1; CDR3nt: TGTGCCACCAGTGGCCAGACAGGGAACGAGCAGTACTTC; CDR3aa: CATSGQTGNEQYF
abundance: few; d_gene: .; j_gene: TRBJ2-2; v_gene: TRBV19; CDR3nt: TGTGCCAGTAGTATAGGCGGTACCGGGGAGCTGTTTTTT; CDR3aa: CASSIGGTGELFF
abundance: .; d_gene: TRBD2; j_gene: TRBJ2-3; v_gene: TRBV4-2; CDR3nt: TGTGCCAGCAGCCAAGTACTAGCGGGAGGTGCGGGGACAGAAACGCAGTATTTT; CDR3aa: CASSQVLAGGAGTETQYF
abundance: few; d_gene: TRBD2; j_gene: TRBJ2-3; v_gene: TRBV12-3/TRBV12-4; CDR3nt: TGTGCCAGCAGTTTTATGGTACTAGCGGGAAACACAGATACGCAGTATTTT; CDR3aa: CASSFMVLAGNTDTQYF
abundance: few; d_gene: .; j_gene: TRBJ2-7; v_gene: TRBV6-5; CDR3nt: TGTGCCAGCAGTTACTCGATGGGTAGGGCCCCATTCGAGCAGTACTTC; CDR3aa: CASSYSMGRAPFEQYF
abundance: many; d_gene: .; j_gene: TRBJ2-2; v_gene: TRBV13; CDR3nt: TGTGCCAGCAGCCAGGAGAACACCGGGGAGCTGTTTTTT; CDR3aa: CASSQENTGELFF
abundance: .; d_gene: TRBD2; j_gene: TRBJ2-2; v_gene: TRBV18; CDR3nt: TGTGCCTGCTCACCACCGCGCTTAGGACTAGCGCAGCCCACCGGGGAGCTGTTTTTT; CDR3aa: CACSPPRLGLAQPTGELFF
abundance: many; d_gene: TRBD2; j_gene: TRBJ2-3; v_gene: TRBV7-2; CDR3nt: TGTGCCAGCAGCTTTATGGCAGGGAGGGCAGATACGCAGTATTTT; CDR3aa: CASSFMAGRADTQYF
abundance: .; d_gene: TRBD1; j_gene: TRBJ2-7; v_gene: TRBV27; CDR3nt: TGTGCCAGCAGTTTCTCCAGGACAGGGATAATAAACGAGCAGTACTTC; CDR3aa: CASSFSRTGIINEQYF
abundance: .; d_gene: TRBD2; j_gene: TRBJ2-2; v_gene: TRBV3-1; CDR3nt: TGTGCCAGCAGCCAAGATTGGGTAGCGGGAGGGCCGTGGACCGGGGAGCTGTTTTTT; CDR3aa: CASSQDWVAGGPWTGELFF
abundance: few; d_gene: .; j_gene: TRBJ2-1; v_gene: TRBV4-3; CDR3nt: TGCGCCAGCAGCCACACGACTTGGAATGAGCAGTTCTTC; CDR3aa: CASSHTTWNEQFF
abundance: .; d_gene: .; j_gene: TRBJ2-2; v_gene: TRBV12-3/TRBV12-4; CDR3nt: TGTGCCTGCGGGCCGGGACTCGGGGAGCTGTTTTTT; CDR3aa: CACGPGLGELFF
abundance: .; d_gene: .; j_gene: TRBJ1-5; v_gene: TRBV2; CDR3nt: TGTGCCAGCAGCCCGCCAGGGGGCAATCAGCCCCAGCATTTT; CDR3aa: CASSPPGGNQPQHF
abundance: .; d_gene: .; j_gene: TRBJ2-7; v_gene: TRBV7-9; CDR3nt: TGTGCCAGCCGCGGGGGCTCCCACGAGCAGTACTTC; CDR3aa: CASRGGSHEQYF
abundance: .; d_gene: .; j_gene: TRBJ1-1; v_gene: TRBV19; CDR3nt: TGTGCCAGTAGTATGGCAGGGGAGGACACTGAAGCTTTCTTT; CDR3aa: CASSMAGEDTEAFF
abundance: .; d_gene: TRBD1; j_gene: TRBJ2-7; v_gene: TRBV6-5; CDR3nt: TGTGCCAGCAGGGAGGACGGGACAGGGTCCTTCGAGCAGTACTTC; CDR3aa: CASREDGTGSFEQYF
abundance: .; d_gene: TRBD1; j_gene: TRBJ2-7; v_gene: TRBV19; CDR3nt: TGTGCCAGTAGCGCTGGTCGGGGACAGGGAGGCTACGAGCAGTACTTC; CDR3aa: CASSAGRGQGGYEQYF
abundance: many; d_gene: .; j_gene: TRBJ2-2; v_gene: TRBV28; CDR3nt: TGTGCCAGCAGTTTTCGGAACACCGGGGAGCTGTTTTTT; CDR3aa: CASSFRNTGELFF
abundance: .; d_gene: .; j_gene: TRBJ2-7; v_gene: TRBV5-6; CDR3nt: TGTGCCAGCAGCTTGGTGTCAAGGGACTACGAGCAGTACTTC; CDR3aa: CASSLVSRDYEQYF
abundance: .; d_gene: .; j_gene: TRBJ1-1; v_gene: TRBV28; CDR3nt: TGTGCCAGCAATGGGGGGTATCTCACTGAAGCTTTCTTT; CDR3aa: CASNGGYLTEAFF
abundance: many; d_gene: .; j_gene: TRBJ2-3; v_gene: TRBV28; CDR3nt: TGTGCCAGCAGTTTGCTGGGTTCAGATACGCAGTATTTT; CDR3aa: CASSLLGSDTQYF
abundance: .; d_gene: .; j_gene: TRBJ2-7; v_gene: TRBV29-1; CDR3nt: TGCAGCGTTGGCACAGCCTACGAGCAGTACTTC; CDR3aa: CSVGTAYEQYF
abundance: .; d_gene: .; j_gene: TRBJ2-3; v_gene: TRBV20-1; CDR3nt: TGCAGTGCTAGGTTAGCTACGCAGTATTTT; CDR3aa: CSARLATQYF
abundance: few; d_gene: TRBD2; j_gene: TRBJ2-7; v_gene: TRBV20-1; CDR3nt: TGCAGTGCTGGACTAGCGGACTACGAGCAGTACTTC; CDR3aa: CSAGLADYEQYF
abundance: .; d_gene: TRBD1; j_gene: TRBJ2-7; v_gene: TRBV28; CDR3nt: TGTGCCAGCAGTTTATCAGGGGGTATTTACGAGCAGTACTTC; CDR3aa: CASSLSGGIYEQYF